This TCR beta chain was captured in a study of T cell responses to AZD1222 COVID-19 vaccine. Whole-study results and caveats: Spike-specific TCR breadth and depth went up after people got two AZD1222 doses. In a largely white British group with more females than males, clonal diversity was possibly underestimated. Repertoires were collected only later (after the peak T cell response had occurred).

In the case of this clone: Antigen specificity is unknown.

Data came from immunoSEQ multiplex PCR; TCRdb stores just in-frame clones and leaves some out. The data contain 140,000 to 150,000 clones, 92% of them singletons. Material: peripheral blood, obtained on day 0 of AZD1222 vaccination. The TCR originated in an adult in good health.

CDR3 region: CASSSRTGWTSPLHF. For the CDR3, the DNA is TGTGCCAGCAGCTCGCGGACAGGCTGGACTTCACCCCTCCACTTT. This chain uses TRBV5-4 with TRBJ1-6, with TRBD1 identical over 7 bases. CDR1 is SGHNT and CDR2 is YYREEE in the germline V gene (reference sequence). V lost 3 bases and J lost 9; bases outside the gene matches: 9. The CDR3 spans 15 residues.